The 21 T cell receptor beta chains below come from one sample, sequenced in a study of blood T cell repertoires in COVID-19. The data were produced by immunoSEQ multiplex PCR, yet TCRdb's version contains in-frame clones alone and is incomplete. The sample includes about 200,000 clones, 85% to 90% seen only once; the top ten take 3.5% to 5%. What was sequenced was peripheral blood. Receptors were obtained from a man aged 45-65 years with acute or convalescent COVID-19.

As for this clone: This sample also contains other DNA sequences that code for the same CDR3. The chain uses TRBV12-3 or TRBV12-4 and TRBJ1-2; possible D gene TRBD1, 6 bases. CDR3 length: 13 amino acids. Trimming removed 1 base from V and 5 bases from J, with 8 bases in between. Here the CDR3 DNA reads TGTGCCAGCAGTTTAGGTCAGGGGTATGGCTACACCTTC. It codes for CASSLGQGYGYTF.

The rearrangement uses TRBV6-4 and TRBJ1-1, with D possibly being TRBD1 (6 bases). The CDR3 is 13 amino acids. V was shortened by 6 bases and J by 0 bases, with 8 bases between the two germline ends. Germline V lookup: CDR1 MRHNA, CDR2 SNTAGT. The CDR3 region is CASRAGVNTEAFF. In nucleotides, the CDR3 is TGTGCCAGCAGGGCAGGGGTGAACACTGAAGCTTTCTTT.

The J gene is TRBJ1-1, the V gene TRBV11-2, with a tentative D call TRBD1 (6 bases). Per germline, CDR1 SGHAT and CDR2 FQNNGV. V dropped 1 base and J dropped 10 bases, with 19 bases sitting between them. The CDR3 contains 15 residues. CDR3 loop: CASSLGDPGHKAAFF. The CDR3 DNA follows: TGTGCCAGCAGCTTAGGGGACCCGGGACACAAAGCAGCTTTCTTT. Variable domain in full (rest from reference TRBV11-2 and TRBJ1-1): EAGVAQSPRYKIIEKRQSVAFWCNPISGHATLYWYQQILGQGPKLLIQFQNNGVVDDSQLPKDRFSAERLKGVDSTLKIQPAKLEDSAVYLCASSLGDPGHKAAFFGQGTRLTVV.

This clone was seen just once. This chain connects TRBV27 to TRBJ1-6; TRBD1 matches at 7 bases. Trimming took 2 bases from V and 10 from J; bases not matched to a gene: 5. Germline assignment: CDR1 MNHEY and CDR2 SMNVEV (reference sequence). This CDR3 region has 14 residues. Here the CDR3 reads CASSLMVRGSPLHF. Here the CDR3 DNA reads TGTGCCAGCAGTTTAATGGTCAGGGGGTCACCCCTCCACTTT.

The chain employs TRBV9 and TRBJ2-2, with no clear D. Germline assignment: CDR1 SGDLS and CDR2 YYNGEE. There are 15 residues in the CDR3. The germline V and J ends were trimmed by 0 bases and 5 bases, with 11 bases remaining between them. The CDR3 DNA reads TGTGCCAGCAGCGTAGCGGCAGGTCGAACCGGGGAGCTGTTTTTT. This sequence encodes CASSVAAGRTGELFF.

The V call is TRBV9, the J call TRBJ1-4; 8 positions agree with TRBD1. V gave up 3 bases and J gave up 3 bases; unmatched junction bases: 10. The CDR3 runs to 17 residues. Germline V CDR1 and CDR2: SGDLS, YYNGEE. The CDR3 region is CASSATAGDRPNEKLFF. The CDR3 region has the DNA TGTGCCAGCAGCGCGACGGCAGGGGACAGGCCTAATGAAAAACTGTTTTTT.

The chain joins TRBV5-1 to TRBJ2-3, with no clear D. The CDR3 contains 15 residues. V was shortened by 0 bases and J by 0 bases, with 8 bases between the two germline ends. Germline assignment: CDR1 SGHRS and CDR2 YFSETQ. CDR3 coding DNA: TGCGCCAGCAGCTTGGTAACTTCTAGCACAGATACGCAGTATTTT. Its protein is CASSLVTSSTDTQYF. Supplemented by reference TRBV5-1 and TRBJ2-3, the full variable domain reads KAGVTQTPRYLIKTRGQQVTLSCSPISGHRSVSWYQQTPGQGLQFLFEYFSETQRNKGNFPGRFSGRQFSNSRSEMNVSTLELGDSALYLCASSLVTSSTDTQYFGPGTRLTVL.

V is TRBV20-1 and J is TRBJ2-4; TRBD1 is a possible D gene (6 bases). Germline V gene sequence: CDR1 DFQATT, CDR2 SNEGSKA (reference sequence). The V and J ends lost 3 bases and 0 bases respectively, with 18 bases between them. This CDR3 spans 17 amino acids. CDR3 in amino acids: CSASLGVWGLAKNIQYF. The CDR3 nucleotides read TGCAGTGCTAGTCTTGGGGTTTGGGGGCTAGCCAAAAACATTCAGTACTTC.

This rearrangement joins TRBV19 to TRBJ2-7; TRBD2 might be the D (5 bases). V dropped 3 bases and J dropped 2 bases, with 14 bases sitting between them. Looked up from germline, CDR1 is LNHDA and CDR2 is SQIVND (reference sequence). This CDR3 comprises 15 residues. CDR3 DNA: TGTGCCAGTAGTATCGAGAGAGGGCCGCCCTACGAGCAGTACTTC. Its translation: CASSIERGPPYEQYF.

The chain recombines TRBV6-6 with TRBJ2-3; 12 bases fit TRBD2. Germline V gives CDR1 MNHNY, CDR2 SVGAGI (reference sequence). With 5 bases clipped from V and 1 base from J, the junction kept 4 bases outside the gene matches. The CDR3 extends over 16 amino acids. CDR3 coding DNA: TGTGCCAGCAGTCGACTAGCGGGGGACGGCACAGATACGCAGTATTTT. Its protein is CASSRLAGDGTDTQYF.

This chain connects TRBV4-1 to TRBJ2-7; 10 bases are shared with TRBD2. CDR1 and CDR2 (germline): MGHRA, YSYEKL. This CDR3 is 16 amino acids long. V was pared by 0 bases and J by 2 bases, with 4 bases of the junction left unmatched. The CDR3 coding sequence is TGCGCCAGCAGCCAAGACTGGACTAGCGGACCCTACGAGCAGTACTTC. It yields the protein CASSQDWTSGPYEQYF.

The table lists this clone with a count of one. This chain connects TRBV7-2 to TRBJ1-4; D is unclear. Between the trimmed V and J ends, which lost 5 bases and 3 bases, there was a span of 10 bases. This CDR3 spans 14 amino acids. From germline, CDR1 is SGHTA and CDR2 FQGNSA. The CDR3 reads CASSVQSANEKLFF. The CDR3 DNA follows: TGTGCCAGCAGCGTACAGTCAGCTAATGAAAAACTGTTTTTT. The full variable domain, with the rest looked up from reference TRBV7-2 and TRBJ1-4, is GAGVSQSPSNKVTEKGKDVELRCDPISGHTALYWYRQSLGQGLEFLIYFQGNSAPDKSGLPSDRFSAERTGGSVSTLTIQRTQQEDSAVYLCASSVQSANEKLFFGSGTQLSVL.

The CDR3 is CASAGAGVKETQYF. CDR3 nucleotides: TGTGCCAGCGCCGGAGCGGGGGTAAAAGAGACCCAGTACTTC. V usage is TRBV6-5 and J usage is TRBJ2-5; 8 bases agree with TRBD2. The CDR3 is 14 residues long. Germline values: CDR1 MNHEY, CDR2 SVGAGI. J gave up 3 bases and V 8 bases, and 8 bases lay outside the gene matches.

This clone was seen just once. This chain connects TRBV6-5 to TRBJ2-7; 7 nucleotides align to TRBD2. The germline V gene has CDR1 MNHEY and CDR2 SVGAGI. The CDR3 runs 14 residues. J lost 6 bases, V lost 5 bases, and 10 bases had no gene match. The CDR3: CASSPRGESTEQYF. The CDR3 region has the DNA TGTGCCAGCAGTCCCCGGGGGGAGAGCACCGAGCAGTACTTC.

The chain recombines TRBV11-2 with TRBJ2-7; weak D call: TRBD1 (6 bases). V gave up 1 base and J gave up 2 bases, with 9 bases separating them. Germline CDR1 SGHAT, CDR2 FQNNGV. The CDR3 is made up of 14 amino acids. The CDR3 is CASSLVQGTYEQYF. Written as DNA, the CDR3 is TGTGCCAGCAGCTTAGTGCAGGGGACCTACGAGCAGTACTTC.

CDR3 residues: CSVRGGSGSNQPQHF. The CDR3 DNA follows: TGCAGCGTTCGTGGGGGGAGTGGGAGCAATCAGCCCCAGCATTTT. The V call is TRBV29-1, the J call TRBJ1-5; D may be TRBD1 (5 bases). Germline CDR1 reads SQVTM; CDR2 reads ANQGSEA. This CDR3 contains 15 residues. V shed 5 bases and J shed 1 base, with 15 bases lying between them.

The rearrangement joins TRBV19 to TRBJ1-1; TRBD1 might be the D (5 bases). Per germline, CDR1 LNHDA and CDR2 SQIVND (reference sequence). The CDR3 has 14 residues. V dropped 8 bases and J dropped 6 bases, with 19 bases sitting between them. The CDR3: CASGTVQGRAEAFF. The CDR3 region has the DNA TGTGCCAGTGGAACAGTCCAGGGAAGGGCTGAAGCTTTCTTT.

In DNA form, the CDR3 reads TGCGCCAGCAGCCAAGAAGGAACGGGCAGGGGTCCCTATGGCTACACCTTC. It encodes CASSQEGTGRGPYGYTF. The chain links TRBV4-1 to TRBJ1-2; the D gene is possibly TRBD1 (6 bases). This CDR3 spans 17 amino acids. Germline V CDR1 and CDR2: MGHRA, YSYEKL. V lost 0 bases and J lost 4, with 18 bases in between.

The chain combines TRBV4-1 with TRBJ2-2, with 11 bases aligning to TRBD2. The germline CDR1 and CDR2 sequences are MGHRA and YSYEKL. With 4 bases clipped from V and 2 bases from J, the junction kept 18 bases outside the gene matches. This CDR3 is 21 amino acids long. CDR3 in amino acids: CASSRTTSGGRSPQNTGELFF. CDR3 DNA: TGCGCCAGCAGCCGCACTACTAGCGGGGGCCGGTCCCCTCAAAACACCGGGGAGCTGTTTTTT.

V gene TRBV30 combines with J gene TRBJ1-2; the D gene is possibly TRBD1 (6 bases). The germline V gene encodes CDR1 GTSNPN and CDR2 SVGIG (reference sequence). V lost 1 base, J lost 4 bases, and 10 bases lay in between. The CDR3 runs 13 residues. CDR3 region: CAWSGQAAYGYTF. CDR3 nucleotide sequence: TGTGCCTGGAGTGGACAGGCAGCCTATGGCTACACCTTC. Drawing the rest from reference TRBV30 and TRBJ1-2, the complete variable domain is SQTIHQWPATLVQPVGSPLSLECTVEGTSNPNLYWYRQAAGRGLQLLFYSVGIGQISSEVPQNLSASRPQDRQFILSSKKLLLSDSGFYLCAWSGQAAYGYTFGSGTRLTVV.

This clone was found a few times. The rearrangement links TRBV25-1 to TRBJ2-7; a possible D gene is TRBD2 (5 bases). In germline, CDR1 is MGHDK, CDR2 SYGVNS. Deletions cut 6 bases from V and 5 bases from J, with 14 bases between. The CDR3 has 13 residues. CDR3 nucleotides: TGTGCCAGCAGCCCCGGGGAACATAACGAGCAGTACTTC. It yields the protein CASSPGEHNEQYF.